This record covers a single T cell receptor beta chain. Its cognate antigen is unknown. CDR3 length: 14 amino acids. V was pared by 8 bases and J by 2 bases, with 13 bases between. Germline lookup yields CDR1 MNHEY and CDR2 SMNVEV (reference sequence). This sample stems from a study of shared clonotypes between healthy human individuals. Study-wide findings and caveats: Between a few donors, naive CD4 clonotypes were shared at a level of around 5.1%. What limited the represented genetic and exposure-history diversity was the small number of donors.

The table came from immunoSEQ multiplex PCR; TCRdb's copy has only in-frame clones and leaves some out. This table holds nearly 2 million clones, approximately 94% found once. Positive CCR7 selection of CD45RO-negative cells yielded the naive CD8 cells, and terminally differentiated effector memory CD45RA+ cells were excluded. None of the donors, who were healthy HIV-negative adults, had recently had acute infections or vaccinations. The donor cohort consisted entirely of Caucasian adults residing in Nashville, Tennessee. The source is a man between 18 and 35 years old in good health. This sequence joins TRBV27 and TRBJ1-5; D unclear. Material: naive CD8+ T cells sorted from blood. CDR3 in amino acids: CASGEGWGNQPQHF. The CDR3 nucleotides are TGTGCCAGCGGGGAGGGCTGGGGCAATCAGCCCCAGCATTTT.